The source of this TCR beta chain is a study of long-term antiretroviral therapy in people with HIV. Study-wide findings and caveats: Diversity measured after ART increased yet remained under transplant donor controls. At every time point, clones expanded before ART dominated the repertoire.

This clone was seen only once. The antigen is undetermined. An end of the junction differs from the germline gene, which may be a read error. Each HIV-infected participant was given treatment in the United States. The CDR3 length is 13 residues. Germline V gene sequence: CDR1 MNHEY, CDR2 SMNVEV (reference sequence). This was the immunoSEQ v3.0 assay at survey level. Repertoires were generated with immunoSEQ multiplex PCR, while TCRdb's copy carries only in-frame clones and drops some. Here the sample spans about 12,000 clones, roughly 80% being singletons. The chain employs TRBV27 and TRBJ2-5, with no clear D. This TCR derives from a woman aged 40 to 49 with HIV. The source material was unsorted PBMCs, sampled 0.8 years before starting antiretroviral therapy. CDR3 region: CASSFWSQGTQYF. CDR3 nucleotide sequence: TGTGCCAGCAGTTTCTGGAGCCAAGGGACCCAGTACTTC.